Each of the 18 T cell receptor beta chains below was sequenced from the same sample in a study of cytomegalovirus exposure and HLA in healthy donors. Primers included in the PCR were 60 Vbeta and 13 Jbeta primers. The data were produced by immunoSEQ multiplex PCR, yet TCRdb's version contains in-frame clones alone and is incomplete. The sample spans roughly 58,000 clones; the ten largest clones claim 11%. Sequenced input: PBMCs. The receptors shown here come from a woman aged 50 to 60 in good health and CMV-seropositive.

CDR3 nucleotide sequence: TGTGCCAGTAGTATATACGGGAATTCACCCCTCCACTTT. It codes for CASSIYGNSPLHF. V usage is TRBV19 and J usage is TRBJ1-6; unclear D gene. Germline V gene data show CDR1 as LNHDA and CDR2 as SQIVND (reference sequence). The V end was cut by 2 bases, the J end by 7 bases, with 6 bases between. The CDR3 totals 13 residues.

The chain carries TRBV25-1 and TRBJ2-7; D may be TRBD1 (6 bases). V was shortened by 8 bases and J by 2 bases, with 19 bases between the two germline ends. Germline CDR1 reads MGHDK; CDR2 reads SYGVNS. This CDR3 has 15 amino acids. The CDR3 here is CASGPTGRSPYEQYF. The CDR3 bases are TGTGCCAGCGGCCCTACAGGGAGAAGTCCCTACGAGCAGTACTTC.

This chain connects TRBV27 to TRBJ1-5; TRBD1 matches 10 bases. CDR3 length: 13 residues. The ends lost 10 bases at V and 4 bases at J; junction bases unmatched: 4. The germline gives CDR1 MNHEY, CDR2 SMNVEV (reference sequence). The CDR3 nucleotides are TGTGCCATCGGGGGACAGGGGAATCAGCCCCAGCATTTT. Translating gives CAIGGQGNQPQHF.

The chain carries TRBV10-1 and TRBJ2-5; D is perhaps TRBD1 (6 bases). The V and J ends lost 0 bases and 7 bases respectively, with 12 bases between them. The CDR3 covers 14 residues. Germline CDR1 WNHNN, CDR2 SYGVQD (reference sequence). The CDR3 sequence is CASSESGQRGTQYF. In nucleotides, the CDR3 is TGCGCCAGCAGTGAGTCGGGACAAAGGGGGACCCAGTACTTC.

This sequence joins TRBV5-4 and TRBJ2-2, with D maybe TRBD1 (5 bases). The length of the CDR3 is 16 residues. CDR1 is SGHNT and CDR2 is YYREEE in the germline V gene (reference sequence). Deletions cut 1 base from V and 3 bases from J, with 13 bases between. In nucleotides, the CDR3 is TGTGCCAGCAGCTTGATAGGGGTTGAGGACACCGGGGAGCTGTTTTTT. It encodes CASSLIGVEDTGELFF.

The chain carries TRBV10-2 and TRBJ2-7; possible D gene TRBD2, 6 bases. CDR1 is WSHSY, CDR2 SAAADI, per germline. The CDR3 loop spans 11 amino acids. V lost 6 bases to trimming and J lost 3 bases, with 6 bases between them. The CDR3 bases are TGCGCCAGCAGGACTAGCTACGAGCAGTACTTC. Translated: CASRTSYEQYF.

The genes are TRBV27 and TRBJ1-5, with D possibly being TRBD1 (5 bases). V was shortened by 6 bases and J by 7 bases, with 19 bases between the two germline ends. The CDR3 loop spans 15 amino acids. Looked up from germline, CDR1 is MNHEY and CDR2 is SMNVEV (reference sequence). In nucleotides, the CDR3 is TGTGCCAGCAGCCCCTGGGGGGGTGGGAGCCAGCCCCAGCATTTT. Translated: CASSPWGGGSQPQHF.

The CDR3 DNA sequence: TGTGCCTGGAGTTTGGGGACTAGCGGGAAAACAGATACGCAGTATTTT. It yields the protein CAWSLGTSGKTDTQYF. This rearrangement joins TRBV30 to TRBJ2-3, with 13 bases fitting TRBD2. Germline lookup yields CDR1 GTSNPN and CDR2 SVGIG (reference sequence). V lost 2 bases and J lost 3; bases outside the gene matches: 5. The CDR3 covers 16 residues. Full variable domain (missing parts from reference TRBV30 and TRBJ2-3): SQTIHQWPATLVQPVGSPLSLECTVEGTSNPNLYWYRQAAGRGLQLLFYSVGIGQISSEVPQNLSASRPQDRQFILSSKKLLLSDSGFYLCAWSLGTSGKTDTQYFGPGTRLTVL.

This rearrangement joins TRBV11-2 to TRBJ2-7, with 11 positions matching TRBD2. J lost 4 bases, V lost 4 bases, and 6 bases had no gene match. Germline V gene sequence: CDR1 SGHAT, CDR2 FQNNGV. The CDR3 contains 15 residues. This CDR3 reads CASSSLAGELYEQYF. The CDR3 DNA reads TGTGCCAGCAGCTCACTAGCGGGAGAGTTGTACGAGCAGTACTTC.

The V gene is TRBV5-6, the J gene TRBJ1-1; 10 nucleotides agree with TRBD1. V gave up 5 bases and J gave up 4 bases; unmatched junction bases: 2. The CDR3 is made up of 13 amino acids. The germline CDR1 and CDR2 sequences are SGHDT and YYEEEE. The CDR3 protein is CASRGQGGTEAFF. CDR3 sequence (DNA): TGTGCCAGCAGAGGACAGGGGGGCACTGAAGCTTTCTTT.

The rearrangement joins TRBV2 to TRBJ2-1; TRBD2 aligns across 7 bases. The CDR3 covers 11 residues. Trimming at V came to 8 bases and at J to 9 bases, leaving 4 bases not matched to a gene. Per the germline V gene, CDR1 is SNHLY and CDR2 is FYNNEI. This CDR3 is CASGRATEQFF. The CDR3 region has the DNA TGTGCCAGCGGGAGGGCCACTGAGCAGTTCTTC.

The chain joins TRBV6-5 to TRBJ2-1; 7 nucleotides line up with TRBD2. Germline trimming cut 5 bases from V and 6 bases from J; bases unmatched to any gene: 10. In germline, CDR1 is MNHEY, CDR2 SVGAGI. This CDR3 contains 15 residues. The CDR3 DNA follows: TGTGCCAGCAGTCACGGTCAATCGGGGGGCAATGAGCAGTTCTTC. This translates into CASSHGQSGGNEQFF.

The V gene is TRBV13, the J gene TRBJ1-2, with 7 bases lining up with TRBD1. The CDR3 length is 16 residues. After removal of 5 bases from V and 1 base from J, the junction contained 10 bases not matched to a gene. Germline values: CDR1 PRHDT, CDR2 FYEKMQ (reference sequence). CDR3 protein: CASSIRRDRDNYGYTF. The DNA of the CDR3 is TGTGCCAGCAGCATTCGCCGGGACAGAGATAACTATGGCTACACCTTC.

V and J are TRBV2 and TRBJ2-1; 7 bases are a match to TRBD2. This CDR3 is built from 14 residues. Trimming at V came to 1 base and at J to 9 bases, leaving 6 bases not matched to a gene. CDR1 is SNHLY and CDR2 is FYNNEI in the germline V gene. CDR3 in DNA: TGTGCCAGCAGTGAAGATTGGGGGGGAGGTGAGCAGTTCTTC. This codes for CASSEDWGGGEQFF.

The CDR3 region has the DNA TGCGCCAGCAGCTTGGCGGGACAGGGGGCAGATACGCAGTATTTT. Protein sequence: CASSLAGQGADTQYF. The chain joins TRBV5-1 to TRBJ2-3, with 11 bases fitting TRBD1. The V gene end was trimmed by 0 bases and the J gene end by 4 bases; junction bases not matched to a gene: 1. The CDR3 consists of 15 residues. Germline CDR1 is SGHRS and CDR2 is YFSETQ.

V gene TRBV4-1 combines with J gene TRBJ2-2; tentative D call: TRBD1 (5 bases). Trimming took 1 base from V and 0 from J, leaving 9 bases between them. The CDR3 is 16 residues long. Germline loops: CDR1 MGHRA, CDR2 YSYEKL. The DNA of the CDR3 is TGCGCCAGCAGCCAAGGGGTAGGGGCGAACACCGGGGAGCTGTTTTTT. It encodes CASSQGVGANTGELFF.

This chain links TRBV29-1 with TRBJ1-5; 7 bases are a match to TRBD1. Germline V gene sequence: CDR1 SQVTM, CDR2 ANQGSEA. This CDR3 has 14 residues. V lost 4 bases, J lost 0 bases, and 3 bases stayed unmatched. The CDR3 DNA reads TGCAGCGTTGCGGACAGGTTTAGCAATCAGCCCCAGCATTTT. This gives the protein CSVADRFSNQPQHF.

The chain couples TRBV7-3 to TRBJ2-3; tentatively, D is TRBD2 (5 bases). The V gene lost 8 bases and the J gene lost 3 bases, with 15 bases spanning the gap. The CDR3 extends over 14 amino acids. The germline V gene encodes CDR1 SGHTA and CDR2 FQGTGA. This CDR3 reads CASSSSFSTDTQYF. CDR3 in DNA: TGTGCCAGCTCTAGCAGTTTCTCTACAGATACGCAGTATTTT.